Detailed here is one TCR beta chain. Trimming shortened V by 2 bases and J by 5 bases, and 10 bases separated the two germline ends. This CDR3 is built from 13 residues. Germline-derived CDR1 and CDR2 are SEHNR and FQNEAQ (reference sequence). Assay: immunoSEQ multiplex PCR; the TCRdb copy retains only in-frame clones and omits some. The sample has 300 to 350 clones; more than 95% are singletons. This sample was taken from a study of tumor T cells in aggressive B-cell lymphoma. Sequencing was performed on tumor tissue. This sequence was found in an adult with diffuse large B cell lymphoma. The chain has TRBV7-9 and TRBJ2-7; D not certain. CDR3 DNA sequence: TGTGCCAGCAGCTTAACAGCCAGCCACGAGCAGTACTTC. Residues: CASSLTASHEQYF.